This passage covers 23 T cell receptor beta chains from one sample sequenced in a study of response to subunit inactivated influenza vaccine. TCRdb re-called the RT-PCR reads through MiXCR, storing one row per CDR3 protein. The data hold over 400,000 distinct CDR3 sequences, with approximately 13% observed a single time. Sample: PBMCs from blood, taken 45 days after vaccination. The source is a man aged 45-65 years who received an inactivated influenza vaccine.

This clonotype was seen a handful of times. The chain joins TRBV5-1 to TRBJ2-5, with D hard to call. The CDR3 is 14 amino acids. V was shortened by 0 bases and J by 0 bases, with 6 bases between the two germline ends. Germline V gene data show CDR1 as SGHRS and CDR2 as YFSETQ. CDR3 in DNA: TGCGCCAGCAGCTTGGCGAGGCACCAAGAGACCCAGTACTTC. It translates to CASSLARHQETQYF.

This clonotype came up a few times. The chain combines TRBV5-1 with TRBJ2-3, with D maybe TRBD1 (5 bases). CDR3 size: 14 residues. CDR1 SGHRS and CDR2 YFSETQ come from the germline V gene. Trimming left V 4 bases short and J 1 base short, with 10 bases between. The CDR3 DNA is TGCGCCAGCAGCCCTGGGGCAGGCACAGATACGCAGTATTTT. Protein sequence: CASSPGAGTDTQYF.

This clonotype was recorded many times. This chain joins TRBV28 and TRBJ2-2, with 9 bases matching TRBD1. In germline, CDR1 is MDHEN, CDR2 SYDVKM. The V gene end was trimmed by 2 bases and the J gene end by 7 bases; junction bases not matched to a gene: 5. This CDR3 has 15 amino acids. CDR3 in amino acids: CASSLAGQGSGELFF. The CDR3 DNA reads TGTGCCAGCAGTTTAGCGGGACAGGGCAGCGGGGAGCTGTTTTTT.

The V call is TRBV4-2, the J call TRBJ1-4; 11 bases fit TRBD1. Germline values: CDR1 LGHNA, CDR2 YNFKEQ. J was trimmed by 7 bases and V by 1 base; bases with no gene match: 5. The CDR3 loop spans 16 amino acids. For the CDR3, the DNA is TGTGCCAGCAGCCAAGTTGCGGGACAGGGGGTTGAAAAACTGTTTTTT. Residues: CASSQVAGQGVEKLFF.

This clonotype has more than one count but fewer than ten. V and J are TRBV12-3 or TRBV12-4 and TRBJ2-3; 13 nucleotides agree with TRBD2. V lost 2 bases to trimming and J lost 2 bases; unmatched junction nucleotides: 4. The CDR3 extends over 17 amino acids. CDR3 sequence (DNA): TGTGCCAGCAGTTTAAGGGGGACTAGCGGGATCACAGATACGCAGTATTTT. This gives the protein CASSLRGTSGITDTQYF.

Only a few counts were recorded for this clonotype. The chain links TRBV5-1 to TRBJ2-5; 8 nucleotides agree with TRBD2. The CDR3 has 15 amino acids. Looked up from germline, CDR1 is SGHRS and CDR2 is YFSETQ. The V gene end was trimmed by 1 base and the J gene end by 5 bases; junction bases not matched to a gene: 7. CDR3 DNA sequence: TGCGCCAGCAGCTTGACTAGCGGCCTTGGGGAGACCCAGTACTTC. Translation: CASSLTSGLGETQYF.

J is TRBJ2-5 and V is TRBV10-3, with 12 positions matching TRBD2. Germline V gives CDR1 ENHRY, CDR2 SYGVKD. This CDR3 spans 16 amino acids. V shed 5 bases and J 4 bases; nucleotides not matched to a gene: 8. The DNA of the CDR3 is TGTGCCATCAGTCAGACTAGCGGGAGCACCCGAGAGACCCAGTACTTC. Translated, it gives CAISQTSGSTRETQYF.

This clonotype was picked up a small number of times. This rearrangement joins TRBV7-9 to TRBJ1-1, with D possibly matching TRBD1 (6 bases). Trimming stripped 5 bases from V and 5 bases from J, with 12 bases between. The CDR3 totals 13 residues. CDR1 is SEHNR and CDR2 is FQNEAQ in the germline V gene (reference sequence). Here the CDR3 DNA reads TGTGCCAGCAGCGGGACAATAGGGACTGAAGCTTTCTTT. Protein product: CASSGTIGTEAFF.

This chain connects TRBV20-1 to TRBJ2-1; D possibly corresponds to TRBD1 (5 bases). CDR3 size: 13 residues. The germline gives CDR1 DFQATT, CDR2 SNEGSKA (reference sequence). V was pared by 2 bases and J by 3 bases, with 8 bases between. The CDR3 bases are TGCAGTGCTAGACAGGGTGGCTACAATGAGCAGTTCTTC. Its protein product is CSARQGGYNEQFF.

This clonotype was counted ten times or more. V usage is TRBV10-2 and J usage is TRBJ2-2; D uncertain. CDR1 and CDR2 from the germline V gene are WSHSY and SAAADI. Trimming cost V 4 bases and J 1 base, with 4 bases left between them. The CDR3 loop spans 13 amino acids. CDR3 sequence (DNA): TGCGCCAGCAGTGTCGAGAACACCGGGGAGCTGTTTTTT. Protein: CASSVENTGELFF.

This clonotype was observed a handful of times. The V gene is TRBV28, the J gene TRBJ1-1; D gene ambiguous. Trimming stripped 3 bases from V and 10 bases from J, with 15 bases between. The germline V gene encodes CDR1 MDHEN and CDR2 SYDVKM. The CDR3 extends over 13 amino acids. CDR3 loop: CASSFRWTPGAFF. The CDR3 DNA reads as TGTGCCAGCAGTTTCCGCTGGACCCCCGGAGCTTTCTTT.

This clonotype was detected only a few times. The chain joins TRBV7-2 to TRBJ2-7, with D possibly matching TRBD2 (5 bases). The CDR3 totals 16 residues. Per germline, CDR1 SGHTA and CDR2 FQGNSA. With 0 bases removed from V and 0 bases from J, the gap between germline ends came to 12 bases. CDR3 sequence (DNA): TGTGCCAGCAGCTTAGCGGCGGGCCGTCACTCCTACGAGCAGTACTTC. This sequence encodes CASSLAAGRHSYEQYF.

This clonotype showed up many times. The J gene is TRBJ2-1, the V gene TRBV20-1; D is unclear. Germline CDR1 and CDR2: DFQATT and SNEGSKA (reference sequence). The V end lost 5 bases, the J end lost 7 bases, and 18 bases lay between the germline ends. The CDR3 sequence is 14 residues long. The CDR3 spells CSAPPGRLSNEQFF. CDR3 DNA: TGCAGTGCTCCCCCGGGCCGGTTATCTAATGAGCAGTTCTTC.

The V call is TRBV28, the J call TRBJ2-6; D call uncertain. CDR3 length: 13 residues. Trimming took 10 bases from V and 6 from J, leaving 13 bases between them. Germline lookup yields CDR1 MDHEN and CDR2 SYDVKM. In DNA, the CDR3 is TGTGCCATTCAGGACCCGCAGGCCAACGTCCTGACTTTC. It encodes CAIQDPQANVLTF.

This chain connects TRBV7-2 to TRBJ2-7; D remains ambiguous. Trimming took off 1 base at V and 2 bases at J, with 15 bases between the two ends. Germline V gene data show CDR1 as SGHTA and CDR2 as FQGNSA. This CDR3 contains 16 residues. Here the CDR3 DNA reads TGTGCCAGCAGCTTAGGGCTCGGACCAGTTCCCTACGAGCAGTACTTC. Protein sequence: CASSLGLGPVPYEQYF.

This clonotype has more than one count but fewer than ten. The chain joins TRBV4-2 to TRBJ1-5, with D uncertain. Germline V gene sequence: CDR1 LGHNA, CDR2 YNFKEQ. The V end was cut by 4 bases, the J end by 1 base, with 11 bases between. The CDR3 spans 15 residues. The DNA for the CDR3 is TGTGCCAGCAGCCGAGAACTGCGGAGCAATCAGCCCCAGCATTTT. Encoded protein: CASSRELRSNQPQHF.

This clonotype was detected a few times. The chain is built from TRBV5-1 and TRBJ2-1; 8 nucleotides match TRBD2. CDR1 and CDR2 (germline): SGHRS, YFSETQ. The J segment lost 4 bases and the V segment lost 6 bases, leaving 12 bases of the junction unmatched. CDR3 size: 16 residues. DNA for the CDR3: TGCGCCAGCAAGCCGAGACCCGGGGGGGCTTACAATGAGCAGTTCTTC. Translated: CASKPRPGGAYNEQFF.

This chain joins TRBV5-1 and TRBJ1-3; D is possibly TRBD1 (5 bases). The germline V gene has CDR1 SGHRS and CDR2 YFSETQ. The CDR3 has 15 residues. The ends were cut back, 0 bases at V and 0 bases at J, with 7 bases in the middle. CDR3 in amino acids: CASSLDGASGNTIYF. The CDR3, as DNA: TGCGCCAGCAGCTTGGACGGGGCCTCTGGAAACACCATATATTTT.

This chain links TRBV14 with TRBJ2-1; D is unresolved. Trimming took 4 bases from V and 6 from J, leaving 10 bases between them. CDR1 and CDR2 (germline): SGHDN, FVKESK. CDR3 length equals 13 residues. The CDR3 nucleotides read TGTGCCAGCAGCCTCCGGGTCCTCAATGAGCAGTTCTTC. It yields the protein CASSLRVLNEQFF.

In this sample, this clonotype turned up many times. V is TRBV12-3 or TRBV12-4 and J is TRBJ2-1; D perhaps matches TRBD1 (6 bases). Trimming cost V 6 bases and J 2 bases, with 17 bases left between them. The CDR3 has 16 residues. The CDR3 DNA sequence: TGTGCCAGCAGAAGGGGGTCCACGAGCCCCTACAATGAGCAGTTCTTC. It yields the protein CASRRGSTSPYNEQFF.

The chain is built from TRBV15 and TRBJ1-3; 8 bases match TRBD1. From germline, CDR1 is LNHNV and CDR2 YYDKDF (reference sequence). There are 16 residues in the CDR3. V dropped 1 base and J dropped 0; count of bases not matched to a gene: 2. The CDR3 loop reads CATSRVGQGSGNTIYF. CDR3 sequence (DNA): TGTGCCACCAGCAGAGTTGGACAGGGCTCTGGAAACACCATATATTTT.

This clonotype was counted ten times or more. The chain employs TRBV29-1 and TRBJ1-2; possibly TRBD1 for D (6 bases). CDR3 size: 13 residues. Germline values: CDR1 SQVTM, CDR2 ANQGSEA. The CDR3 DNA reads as TGCATCATTAACCAGGGGTCTGGCTATGGCTACACCTTC. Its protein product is CIINQGSGYGYTF.

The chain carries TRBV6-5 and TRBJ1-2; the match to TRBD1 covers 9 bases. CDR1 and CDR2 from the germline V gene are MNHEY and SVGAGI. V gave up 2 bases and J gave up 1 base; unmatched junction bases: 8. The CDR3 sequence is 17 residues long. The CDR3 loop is CASSYSRTGDGNYGYTF. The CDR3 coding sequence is TGTGCCAGCAGTTACAGCCGGACAGGGGATGGTAACTATGGCTACACCTTC.